A selection of T cell receptor beta chains follows, all from one sample in a study of T cells expressing NK-cell markers. TCRdb reprocessed the 5' RACE reads and stores each CDR3 protein as one record, lacking DNA. Its listing shows a few hundred thousand distinct CDR3 sequences. What was sequenced was blood T cells: a sorted CD56 or NKG2C T cell subset, CD4+ or CD8+ T cells, or bulk PBMC T cells (not recorded which). These receptors were taken from a man aged 18-30 years in good health. Each CDR3 is given with its conserved first and last residue.

v_gene	j_gene	len	CDR3aa
TRBV24-1	TRBJ2-1	16	CATSDAGGLSYNEQFF
TRBV11-3	TRBJ2-1	15	CASSLTRGSYNEQFF
TRBV4-3	TRBJ2-1	17	CASSQGASGRAFGEQFF
TRBV20-1	TRBJ2-6	17	CSASRLAGHSGANVLTF
TRBV6-2/TRBV6-3	TRBJ1-5	15	CASSPGQGAFQPQHF
TRBV7-9	TRBJ2-3	13	CASSPPFGQEQYF
TRBV7-2	TRBJ2-5	14	CASSPRQGHATQYF
TRBV6-5	TRBJ1-4	14	CASSSGSSFEKLFF
TRBV20-1	TRBJ1-5	14	CSARDSSYNQPQHF
TRBV18	TRBJ2-7	16	CASSPALGTGTGEQYF
TRBV4-3	TRBJ2-7	16	CASSQDRAGDSYEQYF
TRBV10-3	TRBJ2-3	15	CAISDLAGRRDTQYF
TRBV12-3/TRBV12-4	TRBJ1-1	11	CASSRWTEAFF
TRBV12-3/TRBV12-4	TRBJ2-1	12	CAGGTVYNEQFF
TRBV5-5	TRBJ2-3	15	CASSDRGKLTDTQYF
TRBV28	TRBJ1-5	16	CASSNPGSASNQPQHF
TRBV7-9	TRBJ2-3	17	CASSSTVLRQATDTQYF
TRBV20-1	TRBJ2-3	15	CSPQGLGTFADTQYF
TRBV7-8	TRBJ2-1	16	CASSALRGRTYNEQFF
TRBV7-2	TRBJ2-1	17	CASTQGEGGNSYNEQFF
TRBV10-3	TRBJ2-7	12	CASRSLSYEQYF
TRBV10-3	TRBJ2-1	13	CAIIPDSSNEQFF
TRBV6-1	TRBJ2-3	15	CASSIQTYRTDTQYF
TRBV5-4	TRBJ2-4	14	CASSSMDGKNIQYF
TRBV12-3/TRBV12-4	TRBJ1-2	16	CASSLDTARANYGYTF
TRBV30	TRBJ2-3	17	CAWSGQTGSRSPDTQYF
TRBV7-3	TRBJ2-4	17	CASSLTRGASGENIQYF
TRBV24-1	TRBJ2-3	15	CATSEFQGITDTQYF
TRBV7-8	TRBJ2-3	17	CASSFGLAGVVLDTQYF
TRBV7-2	TRBJ2-5	15	CASIQGEFSGETQYF
TRBV20-1	TRBJ2-7	13	CSARRDSGYEQYF
TRBV10-3	TRBJ2-1	15	CAISESGTVGDEQFF
TRBV6-1	TRBJ2-5	12	CANAGGQETQYF
TRBV6-5	TRBJ2-3	18	CASSYDYEADVRTDTQYF
TRBV6-5	TRBJ2-7	15	CASSLDDWAPYEQYF
TRBV7-6	TRBJ2-1	13	CASSMTGGNEQFF
TRBV12-3/TRBV12-4	TRBJ2-1	19	CASIQTGLAVPSSYNEQFF
TRBV5-1	TRBJ2-7	15	CASSKRLAGDHEQYF
TRBV7-8	TRBJ2-7	18	CASSLESWRTAASYEQYF
TRBV20-1	TRBJ2-4	18	CSARDTGLAGVLINIQYF
TRBV7-9	TRBJ2-7	16	CASSLAGQGELNEQYF
TRBV5-1	TRBJ1-1	16	CASKHLEGGMNTEAFF
TRBV5-1	TRBJ2-2	15	CASSKAGAGTGELFF
TRBV6-1	TRBJ1-5	15	CASSEALQGDQPQHF
TRBV29-1	TRBJ2-5	15	CSVDPIAEIGETQYF
TRBV2	TRBJ2-2	18	CASSQPGLAGSNTGELFF
TRBV29-1	TRBJ1-1	13	CSAWGNLNTEAFF
TRBV4-3	TRBJ2-3	16	CASSQRQGLATDTQYF
TRBV7-6	TRBJ1-6	17	CASSLASSSSYNSPLHF
TRBV15	TRBJ2-7	15	CATSTGRDANYEQYF
TRBV24-1	TRBJ2-1	16	CATSDPNRATRDEQFF
TRBV4-1	TRBJ2-1	17	CASSQDPGLAGVNEQFF
TRBV20-1	TRBJ2-3	16	CSASQNLAEFADTQYF